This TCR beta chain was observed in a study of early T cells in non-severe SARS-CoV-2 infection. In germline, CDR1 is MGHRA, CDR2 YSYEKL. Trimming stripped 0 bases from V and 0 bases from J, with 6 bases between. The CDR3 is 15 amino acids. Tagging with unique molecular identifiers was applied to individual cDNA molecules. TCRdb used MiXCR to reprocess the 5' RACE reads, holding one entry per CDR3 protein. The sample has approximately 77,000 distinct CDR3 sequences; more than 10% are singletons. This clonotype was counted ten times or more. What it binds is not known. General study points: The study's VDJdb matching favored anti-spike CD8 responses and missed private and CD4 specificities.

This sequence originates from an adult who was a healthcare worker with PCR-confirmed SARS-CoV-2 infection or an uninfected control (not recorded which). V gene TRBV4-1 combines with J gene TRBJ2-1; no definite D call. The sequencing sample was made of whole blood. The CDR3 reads CASSQEEYSYNEQFF. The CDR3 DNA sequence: TGCGCCAGCAGCCAAGAGGAGTACTCCTACAATGAGCAGTTCTTC.